The following is a T cell receptor beta chain sequence with its context. Its target is not known. The length of the CDR3 is 15 residues. CDR1 and CDR2 (germline): ENHRY, SYGVKD. V shed 4 bases, J shed 4 bases, and the junction held 9 bases outside the gene matches. Profiling relied on immunoSEQ multiplex PCR, and the TCRdb table lists in-frame clones only, not all of them. The table records approximately 88,000 clones, around nine tenths of them present only once. The data were obtained in a study of T cell responses to AZD1222 COVID-19 vaccine. Overall study results and limits: Donors skewed white British and female; clonal diversity was possibly underestimated. Among vaccine-associated CD4 TCRs, coverage spanned spike, with dominance at 160-218 and 743-854.

The V and J genes are TRBV10-3 and TRBJ1-1; 7 bases fit TRBD1. The specimen was peripheral blood, collected 28 days after the second AZD1222 dose. The sequence derives from an adult who received the AZD1222 COVID-19 vaccine. Written as DNA, the CDR3 is TGTGCCATCAGTGCGCGGGGACAGACCGGCACTGAAGCTTTCTTT. This sequence encodes CAISARGQTGTEAFF.